The present TCR beta chain was sequenced within a study of T cells after yellow fever vaccination. TCRdb re-derived calls from the 5' RACE reads in MiXCR, one entry per CDR3 protein. This table holds roughly 340,000 distinct CDR3 sequences, 8.5% to 9% found once. V trimming: 6 bases; J trimming: 5 bases; junction bases outside the gene matches: 7. The CDR3 is 14 amino acids. The germline V gene encodes CDR1 SGHTA and CDR2 FQGNSA. This clonotype has only a few counts. Sequencing was performed on PBMCs, taken on the day of the first yellow fever vaccination. The V gene is TRBV7-2, the J gene TRBJ2-7; TRBD1 matches 10 bases. The sequence was obtained from a man aged 18 to 35 who received the YFV17D yellow fever vaccine. The CDR3 here is CASSFDRGPNEQYF. The CDR3 DNA is TGTGCCAGCAGTTTCGACAGGGGGCCCAACGAGCAGTACTTC.